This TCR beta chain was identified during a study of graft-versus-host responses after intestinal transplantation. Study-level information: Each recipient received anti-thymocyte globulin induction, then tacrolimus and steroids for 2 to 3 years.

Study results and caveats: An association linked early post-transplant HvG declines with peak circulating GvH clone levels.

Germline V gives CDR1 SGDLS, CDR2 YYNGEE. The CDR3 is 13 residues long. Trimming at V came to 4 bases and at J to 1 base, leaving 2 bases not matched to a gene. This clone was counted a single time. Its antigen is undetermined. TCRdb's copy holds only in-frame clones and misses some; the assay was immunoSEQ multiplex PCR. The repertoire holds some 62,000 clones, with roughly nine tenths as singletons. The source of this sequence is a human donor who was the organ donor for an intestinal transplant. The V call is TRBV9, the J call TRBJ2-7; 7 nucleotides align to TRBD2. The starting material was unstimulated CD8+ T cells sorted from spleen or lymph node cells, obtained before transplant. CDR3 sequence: CASSLGLSYEQYF. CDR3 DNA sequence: TGTGCCAGCAGCCTGGGACTATCCTACGAGCAGTACTTC.